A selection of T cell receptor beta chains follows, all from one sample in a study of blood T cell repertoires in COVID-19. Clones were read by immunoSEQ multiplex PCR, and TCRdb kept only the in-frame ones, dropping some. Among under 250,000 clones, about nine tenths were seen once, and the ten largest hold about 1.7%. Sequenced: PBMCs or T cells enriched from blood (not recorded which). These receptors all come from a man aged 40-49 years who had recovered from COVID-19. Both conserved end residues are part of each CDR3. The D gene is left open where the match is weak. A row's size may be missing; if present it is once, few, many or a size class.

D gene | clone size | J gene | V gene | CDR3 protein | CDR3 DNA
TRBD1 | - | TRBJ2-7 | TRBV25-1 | CASSEGTALAEQYF | TGTGCCAGCAGTGAAGGGACAGCCCTAGCCGAGCAGTACTTC
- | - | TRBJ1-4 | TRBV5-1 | CASSISTIRDEKLFF | TGCGCCAGCAGTATAAGTACAATCCGGGATGAAAAACTGTTTTTT
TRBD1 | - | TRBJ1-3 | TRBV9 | CASSVLQGALSGNTIYF | TGTGCCAGCAGCGTCCTACAGGGGGCCCTCTCTGGAAACACCATATATTTT
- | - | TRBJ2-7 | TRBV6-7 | CASRTFPKEQYF | TGTGCCAGCAGGACTTTCCCAAAAGAGCAGTACTTC
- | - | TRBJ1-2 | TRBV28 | CASGQNSYGYTF | TGTGCCAGCGGGCAGAATAGCTATGGCTACACCTTC
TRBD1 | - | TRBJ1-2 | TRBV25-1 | CASSPRDRVYGYTF | TGTGCCAGCAGCCCCCGGGACAGGGTTTATGGCTACACCTTC
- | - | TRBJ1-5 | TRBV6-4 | CASSDPGGRFSNQPQHF | TGTGCCAGCAGTGACCCGGGAGGGAGATTTAGCAATCAGCCCCAGCATTTT
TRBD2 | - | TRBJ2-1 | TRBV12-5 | CASDLLADHYNEQFF | TGTGCTAGTGACCTCCTAGCGGACCACTACAATGAGCAGTTCTTC
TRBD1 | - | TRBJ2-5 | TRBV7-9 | CASSATGLETQYF | TGTGCCAGCAGCGCGACAGGGCTGGAGACCCAGTACTTC
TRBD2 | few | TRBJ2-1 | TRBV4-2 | CASSPAGASHNEQFF | TGTGCCAGCAGCCCAGCGGGGGCGTCGCACAATGAGCAGTTCTTC
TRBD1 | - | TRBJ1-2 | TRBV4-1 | CASSQGGTGLGYGYTF | TGCGCCAGCAGCCAAGGCGGGACAGGCCTGGGCTATGGCTACACCTTC
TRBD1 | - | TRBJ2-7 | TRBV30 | CAWSRGQGAVGQYF | TGTGCCTGGAGTCGCGGACAGGGGGCAGTAGGGCAGTACTTC
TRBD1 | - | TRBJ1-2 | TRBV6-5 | CASNSQTGRYGYTF | TGTGCCAGCAACTCCCAGACAGGGCGCTATGGCTACACCTTC
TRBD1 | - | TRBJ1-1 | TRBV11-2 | CASSPSPQQGAIRNTEAFF | TGTGCCAGCAGCCCTAGCCCCCAACAGGGGGCAATTCGGAACACTGAAGCTTTCTTT
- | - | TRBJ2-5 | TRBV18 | CASSPLPDQETQYF | TGTGCCAGCTCACCACTCCCAGACCAAGAGACCCAGTACTTC
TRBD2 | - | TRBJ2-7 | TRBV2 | CASSKLAETYEQYF | TGTGCCAGCAGTAAACTAGCGGAGACCTACGAGCAGTACTTC
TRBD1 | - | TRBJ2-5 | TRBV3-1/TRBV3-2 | CASSLNRGETQYF | TGTGCCAGCAGCCTTAACAGGGGCGAGACCCAGTACTTC
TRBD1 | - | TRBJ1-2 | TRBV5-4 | CASRLGQLSYGYTF | TGTGCCAGCAGGTTGGGACAGCTATCCTATGGCTACACCTTC
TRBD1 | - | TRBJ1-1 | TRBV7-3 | CASSLRPGGGNTEAFF | TGTGCCAGCAGCCTCCGACCAGGGGGCGGGAACACTGAAGCTTTCTTT
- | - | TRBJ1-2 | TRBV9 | CASSVGAKPNYGYTF | TGTGCCAGCAGCGTAGGGGCAAAACCCAACTATGGCTACACCTTC
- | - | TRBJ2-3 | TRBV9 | CASSWGLAASTDTQYF | TGTGCCAGCAGCTGGGGGCTAGCGGCTAGCACAGATACGCAGTATTTT
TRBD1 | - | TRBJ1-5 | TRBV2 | CASSLLGQSQPQHF | TGTGCCAGCAGCCTTTTGGGACAGAGCCAGCCCCAGCATTTT
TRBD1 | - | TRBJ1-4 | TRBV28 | CASSSGQGAGEKLFF | TGTGCCAGCAGTTCCGGACAGGGGGCAGGGGAAAAACTGTTTTTT
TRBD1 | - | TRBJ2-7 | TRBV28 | CASSLVGQGLYEQYF | TGTGCCAGCAGTTTGGTGGGACAGGGGCTCTACGAGCAGTACTTC
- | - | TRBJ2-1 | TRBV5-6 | CASSLVWPGRLNNEQFF | TGTGCCAGCAGCTTGGTATGGCCAGGGCGCCTCAACAATGAGCAGTTCTTC
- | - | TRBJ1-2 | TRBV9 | CASSVEEGHGYTF | TGTGCCAGCAGCGTAGAGGAGGGACATGGCTACACCTTC
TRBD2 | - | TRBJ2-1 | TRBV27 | CASSPSRGGSSYNEQFF | TGTGCCAGCAGTCCCTCGCGCGGGGGGAGCTCCTACAATGAGCAGTTCTTC
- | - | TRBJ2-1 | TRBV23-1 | CASSQSGDLLGDNEQFF | TGCGCCAGCAGTCAATCGGGAGATCTACTAGGAGACAATGAGCAGTTCTTC
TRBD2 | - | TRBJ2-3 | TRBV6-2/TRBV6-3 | CASSPLPGGVGDTQYF | TGTGCCAGCAGTCCCCTCCCGGGGGGGGTTGGAGATACGCAGTATTTT
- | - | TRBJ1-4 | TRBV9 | CASSVEAGRTKLFF | TGTGCCAGCAGCGTAGAGGCAGGGCGGACAAAACTGTTTTTT
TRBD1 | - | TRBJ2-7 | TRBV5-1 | CASSLGDRGHEQYF | TGCGCCAGCAGCTTGGGGGACAGGGGGCACGAGCAGTACTTC
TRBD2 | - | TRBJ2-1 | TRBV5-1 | CASSFGGNRGQFF | TGCGCCAGCAGCTTCGGGGGGAACAGAGGGCAGTTCTTC
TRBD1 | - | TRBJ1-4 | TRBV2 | CASSDGQGNEKLFF | TGTGCCAGCAGTGATGGACAGGGGAATGAAAAACTGTTTTTT
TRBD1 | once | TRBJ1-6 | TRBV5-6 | CASSLGTGDSPLHF | TGTGCCAGCAGCTTAGGGACAGGGGATTCACCCCTCCACTTT
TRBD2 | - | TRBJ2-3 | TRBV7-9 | CASMPGLASDTQYF | TGTGCCAGCATGCCGGGACTAGCGTCAGATACGCAGTATTTT
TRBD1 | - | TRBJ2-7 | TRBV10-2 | CASTVDRGYEQYF | TGCGCCAGCACTGTTGACAGGGGCTACGAGCAGTACTTC
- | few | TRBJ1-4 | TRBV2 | CANRQDEKLFF | TGTGCCAACCGACAAGATGAAAAACTGTTTTTT
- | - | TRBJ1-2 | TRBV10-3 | CAITAGASIAGYTF | TGTGCCATCACTGCGGGGGCCTCCATAGCTGGCTACACCTTC
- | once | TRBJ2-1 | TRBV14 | CASSHSSLVGDNEQFF | TGTGCCAGCAGCCACTCTAGCCTCGTTGGGGACAATGAGCAGTTCTTC
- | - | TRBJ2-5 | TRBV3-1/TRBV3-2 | CASSTLGGALQETQYF | TGTGCCAGCAGCACCCTAGGGGGGGCCCTCCAAGAGACCCAGTACTTC
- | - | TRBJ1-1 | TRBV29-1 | CSVEVAANTEAFF | TGCAGCGTTGAAGTAGCAGCGAACACTGAAGCTTTCTTT